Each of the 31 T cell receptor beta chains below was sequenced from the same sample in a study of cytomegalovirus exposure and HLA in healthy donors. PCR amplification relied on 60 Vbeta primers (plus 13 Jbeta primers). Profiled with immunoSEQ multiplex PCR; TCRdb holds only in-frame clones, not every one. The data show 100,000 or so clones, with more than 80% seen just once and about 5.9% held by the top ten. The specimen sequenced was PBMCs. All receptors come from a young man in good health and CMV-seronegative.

CDR3 residues: CASRELPFAGMNTGELFF. CDR3 coding DNA: TGTGCCAGCAGAGAACTCCCCTTTGCGGGAATGAACACCGGGGAGCTGTTTTTT. This chain connects TRBV6-1 to TRBJ2-2, with TRBD2 as a possible D gene (6 bases). Germline lookup yields CDR1 MNHNS and CDR2 SASEGT. The CDR3 consists of 18 residues. Trimming took off 6 bases at V and 1 base at J, with 21 bases between the two ends.

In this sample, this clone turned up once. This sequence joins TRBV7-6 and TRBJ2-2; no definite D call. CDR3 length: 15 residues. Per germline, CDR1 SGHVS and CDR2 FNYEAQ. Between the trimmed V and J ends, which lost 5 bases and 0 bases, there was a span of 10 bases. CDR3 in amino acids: CASSPSLANTGELFF. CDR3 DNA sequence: TGTGCCAGCAGCCCTTCCCTAGCGAACACCGGGGAGCTGTTTTTT. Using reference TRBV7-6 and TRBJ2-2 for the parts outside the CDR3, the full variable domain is GAGVSQSPRYKVTKRGQDVALRCDPISGHVSLYWYRQALGQGPEFLTYFNYEAQQDKSGLPNDRFSAERPEGSISTLTIQRTEQRDSAMYRCASSPSLANTGELFFGEGSRLTVL.

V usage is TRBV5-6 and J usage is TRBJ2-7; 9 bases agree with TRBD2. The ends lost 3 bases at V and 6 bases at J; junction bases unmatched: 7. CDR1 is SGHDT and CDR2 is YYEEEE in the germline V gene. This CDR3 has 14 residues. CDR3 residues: CASSSQAGGVEQYF. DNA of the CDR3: TGTGCCAGCAGCTCGCAGGCGGGAGGGGTCGAGCAGTACTTC.

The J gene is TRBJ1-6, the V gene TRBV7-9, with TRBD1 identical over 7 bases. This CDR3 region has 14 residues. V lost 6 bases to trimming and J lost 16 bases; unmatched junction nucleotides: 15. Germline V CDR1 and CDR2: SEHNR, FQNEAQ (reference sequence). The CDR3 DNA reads TGTGCCAGCAGTCCTCCGGTGGAGTGGGACAGTCTCCACTTT. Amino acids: CASSPPVEWDSLHF. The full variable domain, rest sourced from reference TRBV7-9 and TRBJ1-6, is DTGVSQNPRHKITKRGQNVTFRCDPISEHNRLYWYRQTLGQGPEFLTYFQNEAQLEKSRLLSDRFSAERPKGSFSTLEIQRTEQGDSAMYLCASSPPVEWDSLHFGNGTRLTVT.

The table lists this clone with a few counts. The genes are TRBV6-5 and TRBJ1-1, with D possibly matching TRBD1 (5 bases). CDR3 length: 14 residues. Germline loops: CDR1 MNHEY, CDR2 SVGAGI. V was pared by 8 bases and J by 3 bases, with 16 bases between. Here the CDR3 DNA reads TGTGCCAGCGGATTGGACACTTGGTACACTGAAGCTTTCTTT. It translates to CASGLDTWYTEAFF.

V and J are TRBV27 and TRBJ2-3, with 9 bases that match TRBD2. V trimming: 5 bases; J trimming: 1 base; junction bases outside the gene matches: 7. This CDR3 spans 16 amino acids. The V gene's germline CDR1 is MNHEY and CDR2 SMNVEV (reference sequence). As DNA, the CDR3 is TGTGCCAGCAGTACCTGGACTAGCGCTCGCACAGATACGCAGTATTTT. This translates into CASSTWTSARTDTQYF.

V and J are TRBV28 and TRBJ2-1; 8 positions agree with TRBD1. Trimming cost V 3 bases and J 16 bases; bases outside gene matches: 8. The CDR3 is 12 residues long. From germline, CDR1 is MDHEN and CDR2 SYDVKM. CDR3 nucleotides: TGTGCCAGCAGTTTCACGAGGACAGGGTATTTCTTC. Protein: CASSFTRTGYFF.

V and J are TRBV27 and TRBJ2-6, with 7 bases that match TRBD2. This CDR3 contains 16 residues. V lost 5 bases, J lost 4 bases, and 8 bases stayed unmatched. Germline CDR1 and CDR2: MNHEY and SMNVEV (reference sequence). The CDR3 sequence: CASSTRGVAGANVLTF. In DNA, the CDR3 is TGTGCCAGCAGTACCCGGGGGGTGGCGGGGGCCAACGTCCTGACTTTC.

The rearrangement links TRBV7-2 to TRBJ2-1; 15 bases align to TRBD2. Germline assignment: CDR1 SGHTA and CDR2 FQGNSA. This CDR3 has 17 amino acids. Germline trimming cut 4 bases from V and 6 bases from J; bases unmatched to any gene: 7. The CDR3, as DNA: TGTGCCAGCAGCTACCCGGGACTAGCGGGAGGCGCCAATGAGCAGTTCTTC. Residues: CASSYPGLAGGANEQFF.

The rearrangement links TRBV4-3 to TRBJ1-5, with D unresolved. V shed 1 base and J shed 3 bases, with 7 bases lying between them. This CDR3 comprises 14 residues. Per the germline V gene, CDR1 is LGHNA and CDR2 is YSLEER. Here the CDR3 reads CASSQGGLNQPQHF. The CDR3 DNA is TGCGCCAGCAGCCAAGGAGGGCTCAATCAGCCCCAGCATTTT.

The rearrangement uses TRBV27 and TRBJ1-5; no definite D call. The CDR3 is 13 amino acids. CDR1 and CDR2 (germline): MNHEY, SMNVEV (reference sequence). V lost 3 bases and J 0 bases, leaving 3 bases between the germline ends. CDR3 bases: TGTGCCAGCAGTTTCGTTAGCAATCAGCCCCAGCATTTT. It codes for CASSFVSNQPQHF.

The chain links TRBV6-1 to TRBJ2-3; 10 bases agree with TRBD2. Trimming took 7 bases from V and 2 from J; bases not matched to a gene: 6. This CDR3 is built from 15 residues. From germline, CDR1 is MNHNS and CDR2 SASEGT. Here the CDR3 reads CASTSLAGLTDTQYF. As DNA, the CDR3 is TGTGCCAGCACCTCACTAGCGGGGCTCACAGATACGCAGTATTTT.

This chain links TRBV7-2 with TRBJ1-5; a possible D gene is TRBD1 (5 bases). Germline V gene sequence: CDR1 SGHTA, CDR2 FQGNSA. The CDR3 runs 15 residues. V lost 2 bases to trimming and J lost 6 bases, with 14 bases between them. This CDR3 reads CASSLWQGWGQPQHF. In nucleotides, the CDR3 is TGTGCCAGCAGCTTATGGCAGGGTTGGGGTCAGCCCCAGCATTTT.

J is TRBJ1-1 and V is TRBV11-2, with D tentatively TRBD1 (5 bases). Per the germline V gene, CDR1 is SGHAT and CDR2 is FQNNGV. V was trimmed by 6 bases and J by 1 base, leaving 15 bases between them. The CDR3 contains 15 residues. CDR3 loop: CASRRGEGANTEAFF. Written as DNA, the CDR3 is TGTGCCAGCAGGCGCGGGGAAGGGGCGAACACTGAAGCTTTCTTT.

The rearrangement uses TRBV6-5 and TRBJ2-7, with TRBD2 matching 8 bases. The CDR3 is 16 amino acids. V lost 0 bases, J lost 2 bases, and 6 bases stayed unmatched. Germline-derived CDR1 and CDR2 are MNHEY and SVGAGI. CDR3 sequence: CASSYSVTSGPYEQYF. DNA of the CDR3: TGTGCCAGCAGTTACTCAGTTACTAGCGGCCCCTACGAGCAGTACTTC.

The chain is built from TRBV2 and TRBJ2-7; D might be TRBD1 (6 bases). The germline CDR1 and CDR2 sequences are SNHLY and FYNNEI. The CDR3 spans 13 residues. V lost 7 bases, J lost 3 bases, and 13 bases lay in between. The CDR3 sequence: CASKDSGYYEQYF. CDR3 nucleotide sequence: TGTGCCAGCAAGGACAGCGGCTACTACGAGCAGTACTTC.

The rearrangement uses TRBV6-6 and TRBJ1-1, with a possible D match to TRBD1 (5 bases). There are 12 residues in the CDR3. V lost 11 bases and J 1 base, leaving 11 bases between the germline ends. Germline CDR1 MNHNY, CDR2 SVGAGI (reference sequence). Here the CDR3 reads CAHGGTNTEAFF. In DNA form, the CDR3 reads TGTGCCCATGGAGGGACGAACACTGAAGCTTTCTTT.

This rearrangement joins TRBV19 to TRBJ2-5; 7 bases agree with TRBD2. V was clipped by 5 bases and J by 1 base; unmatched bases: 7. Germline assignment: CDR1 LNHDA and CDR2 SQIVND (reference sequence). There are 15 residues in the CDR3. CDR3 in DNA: TGTGCCAGTAGTCGGGGGGACCGACCCCAAGAGACCCAGTACTTC. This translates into CASSRGDRPQETQYF.

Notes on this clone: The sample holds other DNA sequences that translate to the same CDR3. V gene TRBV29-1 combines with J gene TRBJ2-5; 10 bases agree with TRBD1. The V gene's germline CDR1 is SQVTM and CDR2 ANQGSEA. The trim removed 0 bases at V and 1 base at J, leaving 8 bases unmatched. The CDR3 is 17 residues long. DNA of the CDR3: TGCAGCGTTGAAGATCAGTCCGGGACAGGGGCCCAAGAGACCCAGTACTTC. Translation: CSVEDQSGTGAQETQYF.

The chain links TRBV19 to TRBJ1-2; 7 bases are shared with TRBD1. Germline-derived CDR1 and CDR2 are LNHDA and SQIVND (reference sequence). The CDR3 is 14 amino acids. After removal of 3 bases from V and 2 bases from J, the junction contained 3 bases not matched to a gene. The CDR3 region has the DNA TGTGCCAGTAGTATGGGGGACAGCAACTATGGCTACACCTTC. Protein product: CASSMGDSNYGYTF.

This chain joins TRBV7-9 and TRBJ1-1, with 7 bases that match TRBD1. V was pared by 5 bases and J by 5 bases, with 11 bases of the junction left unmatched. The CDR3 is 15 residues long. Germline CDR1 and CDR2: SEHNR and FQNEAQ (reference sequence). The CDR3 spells CASSRENRGRTEAFF. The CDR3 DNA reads TGTGCCAGCAGCCGAGAAAACAGGGGTAGGACTGAAGCTTTCTTT. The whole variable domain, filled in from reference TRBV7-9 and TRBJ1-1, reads DTGVSQNPRHKITKRGQNVTFRCDPISEHNRLYWYRQTLGQGPEFLTYFQNEAQLEKSRLLSDRFSAERPKGSFSTLEIQRTEQGDSAMYLCASSRENRGRTEAFFGQGTRLTVV.

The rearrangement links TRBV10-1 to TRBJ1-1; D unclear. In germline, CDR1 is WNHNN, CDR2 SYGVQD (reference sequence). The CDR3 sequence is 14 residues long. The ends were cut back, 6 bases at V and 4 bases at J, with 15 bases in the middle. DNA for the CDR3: TGCGCCAGCAGCCGTGAAACTTCCTCCACTGAAGCTTTCTTT. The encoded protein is CASSRETSSTEAFF.

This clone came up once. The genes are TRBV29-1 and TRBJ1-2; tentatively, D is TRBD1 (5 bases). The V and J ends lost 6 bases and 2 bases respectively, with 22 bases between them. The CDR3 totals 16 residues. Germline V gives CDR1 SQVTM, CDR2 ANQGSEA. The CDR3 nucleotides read TGCAGCGTCTTGGCAGGGTCTCTTCCCTCCAACTATGGCTACACCTTC. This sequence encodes CSVLAGSLPSNYGYTF.

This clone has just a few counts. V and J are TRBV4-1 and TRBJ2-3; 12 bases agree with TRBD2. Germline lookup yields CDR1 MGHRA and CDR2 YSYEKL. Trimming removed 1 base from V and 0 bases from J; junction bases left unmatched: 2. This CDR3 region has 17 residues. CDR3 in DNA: TGCGCCAGCAGCCAAGCTAGCGGGAGGGCGAGCACAGATACGCAGTATTTT. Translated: CASSQASGRASTDTQYF.

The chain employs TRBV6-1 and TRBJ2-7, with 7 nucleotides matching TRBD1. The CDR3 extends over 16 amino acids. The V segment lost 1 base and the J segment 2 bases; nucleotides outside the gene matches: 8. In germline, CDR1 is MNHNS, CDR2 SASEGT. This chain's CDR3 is CASSEEGQEPPYEQYF. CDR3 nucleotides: TGTGCCAGCAGTGAAGAAGGACAGGAGCCCCCCTACGAGCAGTACTTC.

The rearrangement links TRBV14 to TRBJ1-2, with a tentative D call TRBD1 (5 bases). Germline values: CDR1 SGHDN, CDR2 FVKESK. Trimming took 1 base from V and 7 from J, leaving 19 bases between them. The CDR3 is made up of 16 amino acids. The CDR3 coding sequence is TGTGCCAGCAGCCAAGTCGGGACGGGAGTAACTGGTGGCTACACCTTC. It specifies CASSQVGTGVTGGYTF.

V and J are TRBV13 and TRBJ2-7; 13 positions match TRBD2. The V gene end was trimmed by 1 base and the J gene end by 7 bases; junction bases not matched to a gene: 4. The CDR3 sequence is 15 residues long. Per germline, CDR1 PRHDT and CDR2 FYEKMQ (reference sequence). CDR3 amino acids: CASSLVGLAGIEQYF. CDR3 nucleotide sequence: TGTGCCAGCAGCTTAGTGGGACTAGCGGGGATAGAGCAGTACTTC.

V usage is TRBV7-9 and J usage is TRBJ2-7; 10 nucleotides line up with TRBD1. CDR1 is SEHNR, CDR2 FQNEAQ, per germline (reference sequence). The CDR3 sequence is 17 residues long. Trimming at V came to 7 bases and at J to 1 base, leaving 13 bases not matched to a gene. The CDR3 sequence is CASTPGTRDRGSYEQYF. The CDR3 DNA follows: TGTGCCAGCACCCCGGGAACCCGGGACAGGGGTTCCTACGAGCAGTACTTC.

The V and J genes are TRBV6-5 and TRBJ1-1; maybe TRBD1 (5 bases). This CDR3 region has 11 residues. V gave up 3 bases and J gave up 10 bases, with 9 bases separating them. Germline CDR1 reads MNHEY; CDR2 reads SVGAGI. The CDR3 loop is CASSYRGRAFF. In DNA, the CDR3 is TGTGCCAGCAGTTATAGGGGCCGAGCTTTCTTT.

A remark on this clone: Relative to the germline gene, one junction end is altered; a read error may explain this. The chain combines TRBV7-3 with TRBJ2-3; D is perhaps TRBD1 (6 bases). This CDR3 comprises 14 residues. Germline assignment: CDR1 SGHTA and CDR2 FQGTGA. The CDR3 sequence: CASSLTVHSRDKDF. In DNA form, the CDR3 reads TGTGCCAGCAGCTTAACGGTCCACTCCCGGGACAAGGATTTT.

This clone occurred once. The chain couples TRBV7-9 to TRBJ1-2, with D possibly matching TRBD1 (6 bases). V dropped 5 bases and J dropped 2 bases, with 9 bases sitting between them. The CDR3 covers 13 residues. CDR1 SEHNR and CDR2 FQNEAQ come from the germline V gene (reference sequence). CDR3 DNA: TGTGCCAGCAGCCAAGACAGGAACTATGGCTACACCTTC. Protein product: CASSQDRNYGYTF.